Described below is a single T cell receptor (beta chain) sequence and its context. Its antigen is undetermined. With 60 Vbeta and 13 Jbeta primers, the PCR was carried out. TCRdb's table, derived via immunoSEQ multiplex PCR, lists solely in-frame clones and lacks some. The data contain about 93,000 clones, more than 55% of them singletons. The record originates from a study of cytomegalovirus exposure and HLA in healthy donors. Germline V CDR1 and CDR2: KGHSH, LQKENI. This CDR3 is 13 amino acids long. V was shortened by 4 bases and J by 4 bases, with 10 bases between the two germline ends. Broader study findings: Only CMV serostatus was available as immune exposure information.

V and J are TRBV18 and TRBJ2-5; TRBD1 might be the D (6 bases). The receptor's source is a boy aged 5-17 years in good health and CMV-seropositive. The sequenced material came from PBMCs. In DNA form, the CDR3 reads TGTGCCAGCTCACTGCAGGGGAGAGAGACCCAGTACTTC. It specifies CASSLQGRETQYF.